These 32 T cell receptor beta chains came from one sample sequenced in a study of shared clonotypes between healthy human individuals. Repertoires were generated with immunoSEQ multiplex PCR, while TCRdb's copy carries only in-frame clones and drops some. Of approximately 1.5 million clones in the sample, approximately 98.5% were seen once. Sequenced input: naive CD4+ T cells sorted from blood. Described subset: CD45RA+ positively selected. These receptors were taken from a man aged 30-40 years in good health.

About this clone: At the DNA level, this CDR3 is encoded by other sequences in the same sample as well. The CDR3 DNA follows: TGCGCCAGCAGCGTAACAGGGTCCGGAAACACCATATATTTT. Translated, it gives CASSVTGSGNTIYF. The chain employs TRBV5-1 and TRBJ1-3; perhaps TRBD1 as D (6 bases). Germline lookup yields CDR1 SGHRS and CDR2 YFSETQ. Trimming took 4 bases from V and 4 from J, leaving 12 bases between them. The CDR3 totals 14 residues.

The genes are TRBV27 and TRBJ2-4; no definite D call. The CDR3 runs to 15 residues. Trimming left V 2 bases short and J 3 bases short, with 11 bases between. Per germline, CDR1 MNHEY and CDR2 SMNVEV (reference sequence). The CDR3 bases are TGTGCCAGCAGTTTACTTGGGGTAGGCAAAAACATTCAGTACTTC. This sequence encodes CASSLLGVGKNIQYF.

The chain recombines TRBV7-9 with TRBJ2-1; 7 bases map to TRBD2. Germline V gene sequence: CDR1 SEHNR, CDR2 FQNEAQ (reference sequence). Losses at the gene ends were 4 bases for V and 7 bases for J; bases not matched to a gene: 13. CDR3 length: 16 residues. The DNA of the CDR3 is TGTGCCAGCAGCTCTTTTCTGACGGGAGGATGGAATGAGCAGTTCTTC. It codes for CASSSFLTGGWNEQFF.

In the case of this clone: The junction departs from the called germline gene at one end, perhaps through a read error. At the DNA level, this CDR3 is encoded by other sequences in the same sample as well. This chain uses TRBV5-1 with TRBJ2-7; D uncertain. This CDR3 contains 14 residues. Germline V gene lookup returns CDR1 SGHRS and CDR2 YFSETQ. CDR3 amino acids: CASSLARGAYEQYF. CDR3 DNA sequence: TGCGCCAGCAGTTTGGCCCGAGGAGCCTACGAGCAGTACTTC.

In DNA form, the CDR3 reads TGTGCCAGCAGCTGGTCGGGCACTGGGGCCAACGTCCTGACTTTC. It yields the protein CASSWSGTGANVLTF. The chain employs TRBV5-6 and TRBJ2-6; unclear D gene. The CDR3 covers 15 residues. Germline lookup yields CDR1 SGHDT and CDR2 YYEEEE. V gave up 3 bases and J gave up 2 bases, with 9 bases separating them.

This clone appeared once. J is TRBJ2-4 and V is TRBV11-2; 7 positions match TRBD2. V lost 0 bases and J lost 8; bases outside the gene matches: 10. In germline, CDR1 is SGHAT, CDR2 FQNNGV. The CDR3 contains 16 residues. The CDR3 bases are TGTGCCAGCAGCTTAGATTCACGGGAGGCCGGGGACATTCAGTACTTC. Translating it yields CASSLDSREAGDIQYF.

The gene calls are TRBV5-1 and TRBJ1-3; TRBD1 might be the D (5 bases). V was clipped by 5 bases and J by 2 bases, with 11 bases between them. The CDR3 contains 14 residues. Germline loops: CDR1 SGHRS, CDR2 YFSETQ. The CDR3 is CASRLAGTGNTIYF. The CDR3, as DNA: TGCGCCAGCAGGCTAGCAGGGACTGGAAACACCATATATTTT.

This clone occurred once. V is TRBV5-1 and J is TRBJ2-1; TRBD1 matches at 12 bases. The junction had 9 bases not matched to a gene; V was cut back by 4 bases and J by 7 bases. Germline CDR1 and CDR2: SGHRS and YFSETQ. The CDR3 loop spans 16 amino acids. The CDR3 DNA follows: TGCGCCAGCAGCCTAATCCGGGACAGGGGGCCTAATGAGCAGTTCTTC. Translation gives CASSLIRDRGPNEQFF. Together with reference TRBV5-1 and TRBJ2-1, the CDR3 gives the full variable domain: KAGVTQTPRYLIKTRGQQVTLSCSPISGHRSVSWYQQTPGQGLQFLFEYFSETQRNKGNFPGRFSGRQFSNSRSEMNVSTLELGDSALYLCASSLIRDRGPNEQFFGPGTRLTVL.

The chain couples TRBV7-9 to TRBJ2-1; TRBD2 aligns across 11 bases. The junction had 16 bases not matched to a gene; V was cut back by 3 bases and J by 6 bases. Germline assignment: CDR1 SEHNR and CDR2 FQNEAQ (reference sequence). The CDR3 loop spans 19 amino acids. The CDR3 bases are TGTGCCAGCAGCTTGGAAGCCAGGGGATATAGCGGGAGGGCCAATGAGCAGTTCTTC. Translation gives CASSLEARGYSGRANEQFF.

The V gene is TRBV6-5, the J gene TRBJ1-3; D might be TRBD1 (6 bases). The CDR3 totals 15 residues. Germline V CDR1 and CDR2: MNHEY, SVGAGI. The V and J ends lost 6 bases and 3 bases respectively, with 15 bases between them. Written as DNA, the CDR3 is TGTGCCAGCAGCATTGGACAGCTTATTGGAAACACCATATATTTT. Amino acids: CASSIGQLIGNTIYF.

V gene TRBV28 combines with J gene TRBJ1-4; perhaps TRBD1 as D (5 bases). CDR3 length equals 16 residues. The V gene's germline CDR1 is MDHEN and CDR2 SYDVKM. V was shortened by 5 bases and J by 8 bases, with 21 bases between the two germline ends. CDR3 in amino acids: CASSTTRGLKGEKLFF. In DNA form, the CDR3 reads TGTGCCAGCAGTACAACACGGGGGTTAAAGGGGGAAAAACTGTTTTTT.

This clone was counted a single time. V usage is TRBV5-8 and J usage is TRBJ2-3, with TRBD1 as a possible D gene (5 bases). The CDR3 runs 13 residues. The V and J ends lost 3 bases and 4 bases respectively, with 9 bases between them. In germline, CDR1 is SGHTS, CDR2 YDEGEE. The CDR3 region is CASSWAGPDTQYF. Written as DNA, the CDR3 is TGTGCCAGCAGCTGGGCAGGGCCAGATACGCAGTATTTT.

The V and J genes are TRBV11-2 and TRBJ2-3, with no clear D. V gave up 3 bases and J gave up 4 bases, with 8 bases separating them. CDR1 and CDR2 from the germline V gene are SGHAT and FQNNGV. This CDR3 has 13 amino acids. The CDR3 region is CASSFPGPDTQYF. In DNA, the CDR3 is TGTGCCAGCAGCTTCCCAGGACCAGATACGCAGTATTTT.

The V call is TRBV7-3, the J call TRBJ2-3, with a tentative D call TRBD2 (6 bases). V was shortened by 2 bases and J by 5 bases, with 20 bases between the two germline ends. CDR1 and CDR2 (germline): SGHTA, FQGTGA. The CDR3 length is 17 residues. The CDR3 DNA reads as TGTGCCAGCAGCTTAGGGCCTCTTGACTCCGGGGGAGATACGCAGTATTTT. Encoded protein: CASSLGPLDSGGDTQYF.

This chain connects TRBV9 to TRBJ2-3; no clear D. Germline values: CDR1 SGDLS, CDR2 YYNGEE. This CDR3 spans 15 amino acids. The ends were cut back, 1 base at V and 1 base at J, with 10 bases in the middle. Here the CDR3 reads CASSVRREGTDTQYF. As DNA, the CDR3 is TGTGCCAGCAGCGTAAGGAGAGAGGGCACAGATACGCAGTATTTT.

The rearrangement links TRBV6-5 to TRBJ2-5; maybe TRBD2 (5 bases). The CDR3 has 13 residues. Germline V gives CDR1 MNHEY, CDR2 SVGAGI. Trimming shortened V by 11 bases and J by 7 bases, and 20 bases separated the two germline ends. DNA of the CDR3: TGTGCCTCAACCCGGACTCTTTTGGGGACCCAGTACTTC. Translating it yields CASTRTLLGTQYF.

The gene calls are TRBV6-5 and TRBJ2-7; a possible D gene is TRBD1 (5 bases). The V end lost 4 bases, the J end lost 4 bases, and 14 bases lay between the germline ends. This CDR3 comprises 14 residues. Germline CDR1 is MNHEY and CDR2 is SVGAGI. The DNA of the CDR3 is TGTGCCAGCAGTTCGCCAGGGAAAACTTACGAGCAGTACTTC. Amino acids: CASSSPGKTYEQYF.

The chain recombines TRBV28 with TRBJ1-2; perhaps TRBD1 as D (5 bases). CDR1 and CDR2 from the germline V gene are MDHEN and SYDVKM. Trimming left V 2 bases short and J 7 bases short, with 8 bases between. The CDR3 has 12 amino acids. The chain's CDR3 is CASSLQGRGYTF. DNA for the CDR3: TGTGCCAGCAGTTTACAGGGTCGTGGCTACACCTTC.

This clone was counted a single time. This chain connects TRBV5-4 to TRBJ2-2; 7 bases fit TRBD2. V shed 4 bases, J shed 8 bases, and the junction held 11 bases outside the gene matches. The CDR3 length is 15 residues. Germline-derived CDR1 and CDR2 are SGHNT and YYREEE (reference sequence). The CDR3 nucleotides are TGTGCCAGCAGCCGAGGGAGGGGCATTCCGGGGGAGCTGTTTTTT. Its protein product is CASSRGRGIPGELFF.

This sequence joins TRBV5-1 and TRBJ2-7, with TRBD2 matching 16 bases. CDR3 length: 16 residues. The junction had 8 bases not matched to a gene; V was cut back by 4 bases and J by 7 bases. Germline CDR1 and CDR2: SGHRS and YFSETQ. CDR3 DNA: TGCGCCAGCAGCAGGGGACTAGCGGGAGGGCCAAGAGAGCAGTACTTC. Translation gives CASSRGLAGGPREQYF. Complete variable domain (other parts from reference TRBV5-1 and TRBJ2-7): KAGVTQTPRYLIKTRGQQVTLSCSPISGHRSVSWYQQTPGQGLQFLFEYFSETQRNKGNFPGRFSGRQFSNSRSEMNVSTLELGDSALYLCASSRGLAGGPREQYFGPGTRLTVT.

The chain carries TRBV11-2 and TRBJ2-7; weak D call: TRBD2 (6 bases). CDR1 and CDR2 from the germline V gene are SGHAT and FQNNGV. This CDR3 is 13 amino acids long. The V and J ends lost 10 bases and 1 base respectively, with 14 bases between them. The CDR3 is CATLGGESYEQYF. CDR3 nucleotides: TGTGCCACCCTTGGAGGGGAGTCCTACGAGCAGTACTTC. Full variable domain (missing parts from reference TRBV11-2 and TRBJ2-7): EAGVAQSPRYKIIEKRQSVAFWCNPISGHATLYWYQQILGQGPKLLIQFQNNGVVDDSQLPKDRFSAERLKGVDSTLKIQPAKLEDSAVYLCATLGGESYEQYFGPGTRLTVT.

As to this clone: No DNA is shown, since the ends of the CDR3 on it are uncertain; the CDR3 is the one TCRdb lists. The J gene is TRBJ1-2, the V gene TRBV1; the table's D call, TRBD1, has no DNA check behind it. TRBV1 is a pseudogene. Including both end residues, the CDR3 is 19 amino acids long. CDR3 protein: CTSSQYLCGTEEINYGYTF.

V usage is TRBV9 and J usage is TRBJ1-3; perhaps TRBD1 as D (6 bases). This CDR3 has 16 amino acids. V was trimmed by 4 bases and J by 2 bases, leaving 16 bases between them. CDR1 SGDLS and CDR2 YYNGEE come from the germline V gene. CDR3 region: CASSPQGSVPGNTIYF. The CDR3 nucleotides are TGTGCCAGCAGCCCACAGGGATCGGTGCCTGGAAACACCATATATTTT. Full variable domain (rest looked up from reference TRBV9 and TRBJ1-3): DSGVTQTPKHLITATGQRVTLRCSPRSGDLSVYWYQQSLDQGLQFLIQYYNGEERAKGNILERFSAQQFPDLHSELNLSSLELGDSALYFCASSPQGSVPGNTIYFGEGSWLTVV.

This chain connects TRBV6-5 to TRBJ2-1; no reliable D call. There are 16 residues in the CDR3. Between the trimmed V and J ends, which lost 2 bases and 0 bases, there was a span of 11 bases. Germline V gene data show CDR1 as MNHEY and CDR2 as SVGAGI. Here the CDR3 reads CASSYAQFGSYNEQFF. DNA of the CDR3: TGTGCCAGCAGTTACGCTCAGTTCGGCTCCTACAATGAGCAGTTCTTC.

V is TRBV4-3 and J is TRBJ1-1; TRBD1 might be the D (6 bases). This CDR3 is 15 amino acids long. Germline CDR1 reads LGHNA; CDR2 reads YSLEER. V lost 1 base, J lost 1 base, and 10 bases lay in between. The CDR3 region has the DNA TGCGCCAGCAGCCAAGTGGGGGGCGGGAACACTGAAGCTTTCTTT. The encoded protein is CASSQVGGGNTEAFF.

This chain connects TRBV9 to TRBJ2-7; 7 positions agree with TRBD2. V gave up 4 bases and J gave up 2 bases; unmatched junction bases: 9. This CDR3 is built from 15 residues. CDR1 and CDR2 from the germline V gene are SGDLS and YYNGEE. The CDR3 spells CASSKGGRGAYEQYF. For the CDR3, the DNA is TGTGCCAGCAGCAAAGGAGGGAGGGGCGCCTACGAGCAGTACTTC.

The J gene is TRBJ2-2, the V gene TRBV18, with TRBD1 matching 10 bases. Germline lookup yields CDR1 KGHSH and CDR2 LQKENI. CDR3 size: 16 residues. V trimming: 1 base; J trimming: 4 bases; junction bases outside the gene matches: 3. DNA for the CDR3: TGTGCCAGCTCACCACTCGGGGACAGGGGCACCGGGGAGCTGTTTTTT. Amino acids: CASSPLGDRGTGELFF.

This clone was recorded once. The chain uses TRBV9 and TRBJ2-1; TRBD2 matches 7 bases. The CDR3 spans 14 residues. J gave up 5 bases and V 2 bases, and 4 bases lay outside the gene matches. The V gene's germline CDR1 is SGDLS and CDR2 YYNGEE. The CDR3 DNA reads TGTGCCAGCAGCGTTACTAGCGCAAACAATGAGCAGTTCTTC. Translating it yields CASSVTSANNEQFF.

The chain uses TRBV18 and TRBJ2-5, with 7 nucleotides matching TRBD1. Germline CDR1 is KGHSH and CDR2 is LQKENI. Germline trimming cut 6 bases from V and 5 bases from J; bases unmatched to any gene: 9. CDR3 length: 14 residues. The CDR3 sequence: CASSKTGLGETQYF. As DNA, the CDR3 is TGTGCCAGCTCGAAGACAGGGCTCGGGGAGACCCAGTACTTC.

The chain combines TRBV5-1 with TRBJ2-3; D is possibly TRBD2 (5 bases). V was trimmed by 0 bases and J by 2 bases, leaving 7 bases between them. CDR3 length: 14 amino acids. From germline, CDR1 is SGHRS and CDR2 YFSETQ. CDR3 sequence: CASSLALDTDTQYF. The CDR3 nucleotides are TGCGCCAGCAGCTTGGCACTAGACACAGATACGCAGTATTTT.

The V gene is TRBV5-5, the J gene TRBJ2-1, with D perhaps TRBD1 (6 bases). Trimming cost V 2 bases and J 8 bases, with 8 bases left between them. The CDR3 has 12 amino acids. Germline CDR1 SGHKS, CDR2 YYEKEE (reference sequence). The CDR3 DNA is TGTGCCAGCAGCTTTGGACAGTATGAGCAGTTCTTC. This translates into CASSFGQYEQFF.

V is TRBV11-2 and J is TRBJ1-2; D remains unclear. Germline loops: CDR1 SGHAT, CDR2 FQNNGV. The CDR3 is 15 amino acids. V was cut by 0 bases and J by 7 bases, with 15 bases left in between. The CDR3 DNA reads TGTGCCAGCAGCTTAGATCACGGTCCCGGACGTGGCTACACCTTC. Translation gives CASSLDHGPGRGYTF.